This T cell receptor beta chain came from a study of T-cell memory formation after mild COVID-19. TCRdb used MiXCR to reprocess the 5' RACE reads, holding one entry per CDR3 protein. The sample holds a few hundred thousand distinct CDR3 sequences, more than 20% seen once. The germline V gene encodes CDR1 SEHNR and CDR2 FQNEAQ (reference sequence). This CDR3 has 15 amino acids. V lost 6 bases and J 1 base, leaving 15 bases between the germline ends. The chain joins TRBV7-9 to TRBJ1-2, with D possibly matching TRBD1 (6 bases). The receptor's source is an adult woman who had mild COVID-19 (a few samples of this study predate the infection). Cell type and time point are not known. Sequences were obtained from PBMCs or a T cell subset sorted from them (not recorded which). The DNA of the CDR3 is TGTGCCAGCAGTCTATGGACAGATTTTAACTATGGCTACACCTTC. Protein product: CASSLWTDFNYGYTF.